This is a list of T cell receptor beta chains from one sample in a study of T cell responses to AZD1222 COVID-19 vaccine. Sequenced by immunoSEQ multiplex PCR; TCRdb stores in-frame clones only, minus some. The sample records roughly 190,000 clones, over 85% being singletons. Sequenced here: peripheral blood, sampled 28 days after the second dose of the MenACWY control vaccine. These receptors were obtained from an adult who received the MenACWY meningococcal vaccine as a control. CDR3s include the opening cysteine and the closing phenylalanine or tryptophan. A D gene is named only where the DNA matches it firmly. Clone size is stated in some rows and not others, as once, few, many or a class when expanded.

DNA: TGTGCCAGTAGTACTCGAGGGGGTGGCAATTCACCCCTCCACTTT; CDR3: CASSTRGGGNSPLHF; V: TRBV19; size: .; D: .; J: TRBJ1-6
DNA: TGCAGCGGGGGACAGGGTCAAAACATTCAGTACTTC; CDR3: CSGGQGQNIQYF; V: TRBV29-1; size: once; D: TRBD1; J: TRBJ2-4
DNA: TGTGCCAGCAGCTTTTTGGTCGGCTCTGGAAACACCATATATTTT; CDR3: CASSFLVGSGNTIYF; V: TRBV11-2; size: once; D: .; J: TRBJ1-3
DNA: TGTGCCAGCAGTTACGGCTCAGAGCCCCAGCATTTT; CDR3: CASSYGSEPQHF; V: TRBV6-5; size: .; D: .; J: TRBJ1-5
DNA: TGTGCCAGCAGTACTCATCTAGTAAATGAGCAGTTCTTC; CDR3: CASSTHLVNEQFF; V: TRBV27; size: .; D: .; J: TRBJ2-1
DNA: TGTGCCTGGACCCCTTCAGGGAATGAGCAGTTCTTC; CDR3: CAWTPSGNEQFF; V: TRBV30; size: .; D: .; J: TRBJ2-1
DNA: TGTGCCAGTAGTCCCGGGGGGGGAGAGACCCAGTACTTC; CDR3: CASSPGGGETQYF; V: TRBV19; size: .; D: TRBD2; J: TRBJ2-5
DNA: TGTGCCAGCAGCTACCTTGGGGGAATGGAAACAGATACGCAGTATTTT; CDR3: CASSYLGGMETDTQYF; V: TRBV11-2; size: .; D: .; J: TRBJ2-3
DNA: TGTGCCAGCAGCCAAAGGGCAGGATGGTCCTACGAGCAGTACTTC; CDR3: CASSQRAGWSYEQYF; V: TRBV6-5; size: .; D: .; J: TRBJ2-7
DNA: TGCGCCAGCAGCTTGGCCCCAGGGGGCTATGGTGGGGCCAACGTCCTGACTTTC; CDR3: CASSLAPGGYGGANVLTF; V: TRBV5-1; size: .; D: TRBD1; J: TRBJ2-6
DNA: TGCGCCAGCAGTGAGTCATCGGGAAGTCAGCCCCAGCATTTT; CDR3: CASSESSGSQPQHF; V: TRBV10-2; size: .; D: .; J: TRBJ1-5
DNA: TGCGCCAGCAGCATAACCGGGACAGTTACCCTTGGGGCCAACGTCCTGACTTTC; CDR3: CASSITGTVTLGANVLTF; V: TRBV4-1; size: .; D: TRBD1; J: TRBJ2-6
DNA: TGTGCCAGTGATACAGGGGGCGCGTCGCACATTCGCGCTGAAGCTTTCTTT; CDR3: CASDTGGASHIRAEAFF; V: TRBV19; size: .; D: TRBD1; J: TRBJ1-1
DNA: TGTGCCAGCAGCGCCCCGGCAGGGGGTAGTTCCTTC; CDR3: CASSAPAGGSSF; V: TRBV2; size: .; D: TRBD1; J: TRBJ1-2
DNA: TGTGCCACCAGGTCTCGGGACAGACCTCAAGCTTTCTTT; CDR3: CATRSRDRPQAFF; V: TRBV24-1; size: .; D: TRBD1; J: TRBJ1-1
DNA: TGTGCCAGCAGCTTAGATCCCGACAGGGAGTCCTTCTTT; CDR3: CASSLDPDRESFF; V: TRBV11-3; size: .; D: TRBD1; J: TRBJ1-1
DNA: TGTGCCAGCAATGGACTAGCGCATAACACCGGGGAGCTGTTTTTT; CDR3: CASNGLAHNTGELFF; V: TRBV28; size: .; D: TRBD2; J: TRBJ2-2
DNA: TGTGCCAGTTCCTTATCCGGGCGAAGGGAGACCCAGTACTTC; CDR3: CASSLSGRRETQYF; V: TRBV19; size: .; D: .; J: TRBJ2-5
DNA: TGTGCCAGTAGTCGAGACAGGGAGCCTGGAAACACCATATATTTT; CDR3: CASSRDREPGNTIYF; V: TRBV19; size: .; D: TRBD1; J: TRBJ1-3
DNA: TGTGCCAGCAGTGAAGTCAGTTACGAGCAGTACTTC; CDR3: CASSEVSYEQYF; V: TRBV2; size: .; D: .; J: TRBJ2-7
DNA: TGCGCCAGCAGCTTGGACGTAAGCTCCTACAATGAGCAGTTCTTC; CDR3: CASSLDVSSYNEQFF; V: TRBV5-1; size: .; D: .; J: TRBJ2-1
DNA: TGTGCCAGCGGAAACGAGGGTCCCTATGGCTACACCTTC; CDR3: CASGNEGPYGYTF; V: TRBV5-4; size: .; D: .; J: TRBJ1-2
DNA: TGTGCCAGCACCTCGTCAGGGGGGGCTAACTATGGCTACACCTTC; CDR3: CASTSSGGANYGYTF; V: TRBV7-9; size: .; D: TRBD1; J: TRBJ1-2
DNA: TGTGCCAGCAGTTTGGCCCTCTATAATTCACCCCTCCACTTT; CDR3: CASSLALYNSPLHF; V: TRBV28; size: .; D: .; J: TRBJ1-6
DNA: TGTGCCAGCAGCTTACAGGCAACTAATGAAAAACTGTTTTTT; CDR3: CASSLQATNEKLFF; V: TRBV13; size: .; D: .; J: TRBJ1-4
DNA: TGTGCCAGCAGTTCCAGCTCCTACGAGCAGTACTTC; CDR3: CASSSSSYEQYF; V: TRBV27; size: .; D: .; J: TRBJ2-7
DNA: TGTGCCAGCAGCGTAGCCCGTGGGACTAGCGGATTCACAGATACGCAGTATTTT; CDR3: CASSVARGTSGFTDTQYF; V: TRBV9; size: .; D: TRBD2; J: TRBJ2-3
DNA: TGCGCCAGCAGCCAAGACGGAGGGCTAGCGGGAAGGGAGCTGTTTTTT; CDR3: CASSQDGGLAGRELFF; V: TRBV4-1; size: .; D: TRBD2; J: TRBJ2-2
DNA: TGTGCCGTAATTGGCAGGACTGAAGCTTTCTTT; CDR3: CAVIGRTEAFF; V: TRBV27; size: .; D: .; J: TRBJ1-1
DNA: TGTGCCATCAGTGAGTCTTCCTCATCTAACTATGGCTACACCTTC; CDR3: CAISESSSSNYGYTF; V: TRBV10-3; size: .; D: .; J: TRBJ1-2
DNA: TGTGCCAGCAGTTTAACAGGGGGCGTTGGCTACACCTTC; CDR3: CASSLTGGVGYTF; V: TRBV28; size: .; D: TRBD1; J: TRBJ1-2
DNA: TGTGCCAGCAGCCAAGGGAGTAGCGGGGCAAATGAGCAGTTCTTC; CDR3: CASSQGSSGANEQFF; V: TRBV4-2; size: .; D: TRBD2; J: TRBJ2-1
DNA: TGTGCCAGCAGTTACGATAGCAATCAGCCCCAGCATTTT; CDR3: CASSYDSNQPQHF; V: TRBV6-2/TRBV6-3; size: .; D: .; J: TRBJ1-5
DNA: TGTGCCAGCAGTTTTCGACAGGGGGGTGAAAAACTGTTTTTT; CDR3: CASSFRQGGEKLFF; V: TRBV27; size: .; D: TRBD1; J: TRBJ1-4
DNA: TGTGCCAGCAGCTTAGGGAGCTCCTATAATTCACCCCTCCACTTT; CDR3: CASSLGSSYNSPLHF; V: TRBV7-3; size: once; D: .; J: TRBJ1-6
DNA: TGCGCCAGCAGCTTGCAGGGGGCGCTAAGTAGCGAGCAGTACTTC; CDR3: CASSLQGALSSEQYF; V: TRBV5-1; size: .; D: TRBD1; J: TRBJ2-7
DNA: TGTGCCAGCTCACGCGAGGACGGTAGCAATCAGCCCCAGCATTTT; CDR3: CASSREDGSNQPQHF; V: TRBV18; size: .; D: .; J: TRBJ1-5
DNA: TGCAGCGGGACAGTAAATGAAAAACTGTTTTTT; CDR3: CSGTVNEKLFF; V: TRBV29-1; size: .; D: .; J: TRBJ1-4
DNA: TGTGCCAGTAGTTGGGGGGAGACCACTGAAGCTTTCTTT; CDR3: CASSWGETTEAFF; V: TRBV19; size: .; D: .; J: TRBJ1-1
DNA: TGTGCCAGTAGCACTCCTAGCGGGACCTACACAGATACGCAGTATTTT; CDR3: CASSTPSGTYTDTQYF; V: TRBV19; size: .; D: TRBD2; J: TRBJ2-3
DNA: TGTGCCAGCAGCTTAGGAACACTCCAGGGAGTTTATGGCTACACCTTC; CDR3: CASSLGTLQGVYGYTF; V: TRBV11-3; size: few; D: .; J: TRBJ1-2
DNA: TGTGCCAGCAGCCTTCGGGACACCTACACCGGGGAGCTGTTTTTT; CDR3: CASSLRDTYTGELFF; V: TRBV9; size: once; D: .; J: TRBJ2-2
DNA: TGTGCCAGCAGCCCTAGCGGGGGCGGGTATGGCTACACCTTC; CDR3: CASSPSGGGYGYTF; V: TRBV7-2; size: .; D: .; J: TRBJ1-2
DNA: TGTGCCAGTAATCATGACAGGAGCTCCTACGAGCAGTACTTC; CDR3: CASNHDRSSYEQYF; V: TRBV19; size: .; D: .; J: TRBJ2-7
DNA: TGTGCCTCCGCTTTTTCCAGGGGTAACTATGGCTACACCTTC; CDR3: CASAFSRGNYGYTF; V: TRBV30; size: .; D: .; J: TRBJ1-2
DNA: TGTGCCAGCTCACCACCCCTAGCGGGAGGAAGGGCGATTCAGTACTTC; CDR3: CASSPPLAGGRAIQYF; V: TRBV18; size: once; D: TRBD2; J: TRBJ2-4
DNA: TGTGCCAGCGGATTTAGTGGAAACACCATATATTTT; CDR3: CASGFSGNTIYF; V: TRBV28; size: once; D: .; J: TRBJ1-3
DNA: TGTGCCAGTAAGGACAGGGGTAGCAATCAGCCCCAGCATTTT; CDR3: CASKDRGSNQPQHF; V: TRBV19; size: once; D: TRBD1; J: TRBJ1-5
DNA: TGTGCCACCAGCCCCGGACTAGCGGTTTACAATGAGCAGTTCTTC; CDR3: CATSPGLAVYNEQFF; V: TRBV24-1; size: .; D: TRBD2; J: TRBJ2-1
DNA: TGTGCCAGCAGTTTTGGGGACAGGGGGCGTCACGAGCAGTACTTC; CDR3: CASSFGDRGRHEQYF; V: TRBV27; size: .; D: TRBD1; J: TRBJ2-7